This entry lists 20 T cell receptor beta chains sequenced from one sample in a study of PD-L1 blockade in urothelial cancer. The data were produced by immunoSEQ multiplex PCR, yet TCRdb's version contains in-frame clones alone and is incomplete. Of approximately 50,000 clones in the sample, about 86% were seen once. Time point meaning: pretreatment peripheral blood. The sample consisted of PBMCs, taken around atezolizumab (anti-PD-L1) treatment. The receptors here all came from a man aged 65 to 79 with urothelial cancer.

The chain combines TRBV5-6 with TRBJ2-3; tentative D call: TRBD1 (6 bases). The CDR3 loop spans 14 amino acids. Germline loops: CDR1 SGHDT, CDR2 YYEEEE. Trimming removed 4 bases at V and 4 bases at J, with 13 bases between. As DNA, the CDR3 is TGTGCCAGCAGCCCGATACAGGGTCCAGATACGCAGTATTTT. Protein product: CASSPIQGPDTQYF.

This chain links TRBV9 with TRBJ2-1, with TRBD2 matching over 15 bases. From germline, CDR1 is SGDLS and CDR2 YYNGEE. The V segment lost 3 bases and the J segment 0 bases; nucleotides outside the gene matches: 4. CDR3 size: 18 residues. CDR3 residues: CASSGGTSGGSSYNEQFF. The CDR3 DNA reads as TGTGCCAGCAGCGGCGGGACTAGCGGGGGGAGCTCCTACAATGAGCAGTTCTTC.

This clone was seen only a few times. The V and J genes are TRBV6-6 and TRBJ1-3; 9 bases are a match to TRBD1. The CDR3 has 16 residues. From germline, CDR1 is MNHNY and CDR2 SVGAGI (reference sequence). V lost 5 bases to trimming and J lost 0 bases; unmatched junction nucleotides: 5. For the CDR3, the DNA is TGTGCCAGCAGTCCAACAGGGGGCCTCTCTGGAAACACCATATATTTT. Translated: CASSPTGGLSGNTIYF.

The rearrangement joins TRBV27 to TRBJ2-1; tentative D call: TRBD2 (6 bases). The CDR3 has 15 amino acids. The germline CDR1 and CDR2 sequences are MNHEY and SMNVEV (reference sequence). V lost 4 bases, J lost 6 bases, and 16 bases lay in between. The CDR3 is CASSSGLPRGNEQFF. The CDR3 bases are TGTGCCAGCAGTTCGGGACTCCCTCGTGGCAATGAGCAGTTCTTC.

A few counts support this clone. The rearrangement joins TRBV5-1 to TRBJ2-7, with TRBD1 as a possible D gene (5 bases). Germline V lookup: CDR1 SGHRS, CDR2 YFSETQ. The CDR3 sequence is 15 residues long. The V end was cut by 4 bases, the J end by 4 bases, with 18 bases between. As DNA, the CDR3 is TGCGCCAGCAGCGCAGACACAGGATATCAATACGAGCAGTACTTC. It yields the protein CASSADTGYQYEQYF.

The chain has TRBV29-1 and TRBJ2-1; D possibly corresponds to TRBD2 (5 bases). Looked up from germline, CDR1 is SQVTM and CDR2 is ANQGSEA. This CDR3 is 12 amino acids long. The ends were cut back, 7 bases at V and 4 bases at J, with 11 bases in the middle. The CDR3 region has the DNA TGCAGCGGGTCCGGGGAGTACAATGAGCAGTTCTTC. Translating gives CSGSGEYNEQFF.

V usage is TRBV19 and J usage is TRBJ1-1; D uncertain. V lost 0 bases and J 4 bases, leaving 9 bases between the germline ends. Germline CDR1 and CDR2: LNHDA and SQIVND (reference sequence). The CDR3 runs to 14 residues. In DNA, the CDR3 is TGTGCCAGTAGTATAGATCGGCGGCCCACTGAAGCTTTCTTT. Amino acids: CASSIDRRPTEAFF.

This clone was recorded only once. The chain uses TRBV10-3 and TRBJ2-7; D not certain. Germline CDR1 reads ENHRY; CDR2 reads SYGVKD. CDR3 size: 13 residues. V lost 2 bases and J lost 2, with 7 bases in between. CDR3 DNA: TGTGCCATCAGTGAGGGCATAACCTACGAGCAGTACTTC. This encodes CAISEGITYEQYF.

Note on this clone: The same CDR3 also results from other DNA sequences found in this sample. The rearrangement links TRBV5-1 to TRBJ2-3; TRBD1 agrees at 11 bases. The CDR3 sequence is 15 residues long. Germline V gives CDR1 SGHRS, CDR2 YFSETQ. With 4 bases clipped from V and 3 bases from J, the junction kept 4 bases outside the gene matches. CDR3 DNA sequence: TGCGCCAGCAGCCCCGGACAGGGGGCAACAGATACGCAGTATTTT. Translating gives CASSPGQGATDTQYF. Using reference TRBV5-1 and TRBJ2-3 for the parts outside the CDR3, the full variable domain is KAGVTQTPRYLIKTRGQQVTLSCSPISGHRSVSWYQQTPGQGLQFLFEYFSETQRNKGNFPGRFSGRQFSNSRSEMNVSTLELGDSALYLCASSPGQGATDTQYFGPGTRLTVL.

In its sample, this clone was seen a few times. The chain couples TRBV6-6 to TRBJ1-2; unclear D gene. The germline V gene encodes CDR1 MNHNY and CDR2 SVGAGI (reference sequence). Trimming removed 3 bases from V and 2 bases from J, with 7 bases in between. This CDR3 spans 13 amino acids. In nucleotides, the CDR3 is TGTGCCAGCAGTTATATTGCGAACTATGGCTACACCTTC. Residues: CASSYIANYGYTF.

The chain couples TRBV6-5 to TRBJ1-2; D is undetermined. V lost 2 bases and J 4 bases, leaving 8 bases between the germline ends. In germline, CDR1 is MNHEY, CDR2 SVGAGI. CDR3 length: 13 residues. The CDR3 sequence is CASSYGGAYGYTF. DNA of the CDR3: TGTGCCAGCAGTTACGGAGGAGCCTATGGCTACACCTTC.

The chain links TRBV7-8 to TRBJ2-1, with 11 bases identical to TRBD1. The junction had 12 bases not matched to a gene; V was cut back by 2 bases and J by 9 bases. CDR3 size: 17 residues. Germline CDR1 and CDR2: SGHVS and FQNEAQ. CDR3 sequence reads: CASSLTGTGGRSSEQFF. CDR3 bases: TGTGCCAGCAGCTTAACCGGGACAGGGGGTCGATCGAGTGAGCAGTTCTTC.

The J gene is TRBJ1-4, the V gene TRBV27; D perhaps matches TRBD1 (5 bases). This CDR3 is built from 12 residues. The V end lost 6 bases, the J end lost 7 bases, and 9 bases lay between the germline ends. In germline, CDR1 is MNHEY, CDR2 SMNVEV (reference sequence). The CDR3 reads CASRGPGEKLFF. The CDR3 nucleotides are TGTGCCAGCAGGGGGCCGGGTGAAAAACTGTTTTTT.

The chain combines TRBV10-3 with TRBJ1-1; no firm D call. Trimming stripped 4 bases from V and 12 bases from J, with 18 bases between. CDR1 and CDR2 from the germline V gene are ENHRY and SYGVKD. The CDR3 contains 13 residues. The CDR3 DNA is TGTGCCATCAGTGCCCGAGGGCGAGAGGAGTCTTTCTTT. Translated, it gives CAISARGREESFF.

This chain uses TRBV6-6 with TRBJ2-7; 8 bases map to TRBD1. Germline assignment: CDR1 MNHNY and CDR2 SVGAGI (reference sequence). Losses at the gene ends were 4 bases for V and 6 bases for J; bases not matched to a gene: 11. This CDR3 contains 15 residues. In DNA form, the CDR3 reads TGTGCCAGCAGTTCCTACTGGCAGGGGGCCGGCGAGCAGTACTTC. Its translation is CASSSYWQGAGEQYF.

This clone has just a few counts. The chain has TRBV6-6 and TRBJ2-3; 9 nucleotides agree with TRBD2. Losses at the gene ends were 0 bases for V and 6 bases for J; bases not matched to a gene: 7. Germline V gene sequence: CDR1 MNHNY, CDR2 SVGAGI (reference sequence). The CDR3 runs to 16 residues. For the CDR3, the DNA is TGTGCCAGCAGTTACTCGGCTAGCGGGACCGGTGATACGCAGTATTTT. This translates into CASSYSASGTGDTQYF.

The V call is TRBV4-3, the J call TRBJ2-2; 8 bases map to TRBD2. The trim removed 3 bases at V and 6 bases at J, leaving 6 bases unmatched. Germline V gives CDR1 LGHNA, CDR2 YSLEER. This CDR3 is 15 amino acids long. In DNA, the CDR3 is TGCGCCAGCAGCCAGTCGGGAGGGCCATCCGGGGAGCTGTTTTTT. This gives the protein CASSQSGGPSGELFF.

J is TRBJ2-5 and V is TRBV2; 7 positions match TRBD2. This CDR3 is 15 amino acids long. The trim removed 7 bases at V and 2 bases at J, leaving 10 bases unmatched. Germline CDR1 and CDR2: SNHLY and FYNNEI. Here the CDR3 reads CASKWAGVSQETQYF. DNA of the CDR3: TGTGCCAGCAAATGGGCGGGAGTGTCGCAAGAGACCCAGTACTTC.

The chain employs TRBV19 and TRBJ1-2; D perhaps matches TRBD1 (6 bases). In germline, CDR1 is LNHDA, CDR2 SQIVND (reference sequence). V was shortened by 3 bases and J by 8 bases, with 13 bases between the two germline ends. The CDR3 spans 13 residues. The CDR3, as DNA: TGTGCCAGTAGTATGGGGGCCGGGGAAGGCTACACCTTC. Protein sequence: CASSMGAGEGYTF.

The chain joins TRBV27 to TRBJ2-7, with 10 bases lining up with TRBD1. This CDR3 spans 16 amino acids. With V trimmed by 2 bases and J by 3 bases, 7 bases remained unmatched. Germline V gene lookup returns CDR1 MNHEY and CDR2 SMNVEV (reference sequence). CDR3 amino acids: CASSLKFGTGDYEQYF. The CDR3 nucleotides read TGTGCCAGCAGTTTAAAGTTCGGGACAGGGGACTACGAGCAGTACTTC.